Listed here are 29 T cell receptor beta chains from one sample, sequenced in a study of T cells after yellow fever vaccination. MiXCR, applied by TCRdb to the 5' RACE reads, yields one record per CDR3 protein. The sample lists 200,000 or so distinct CDR3 sequences, approximately 6.7% occurring once. This material consisted of CD4+ T cells sorted from PBMCs, taken on the day of the yellow fever booster vaccination. The source of these receptors is a man in his thirties or forties who received the YFV17D yellow fever vaccine.

This clonotype was counted at least ten times. The genes are TRBV20-1 and TRBJ2-1; 15 nucleotides line up with TRBD2. This CDR3 is 14 amino acids long. CDR1 is DFQATT and CDR2 is SNEGSKA in the germline V gene (reference sequence). J was trimmed by 11 bases and V by 5 bases; bases with no gene match: 7. In DNA, the CDR3 is TGCAGTGCTGGACTAGCGGGGGGGGAGTGGAAGCAGTTCTTC. As protein: CSAGLAGGEWKQFF.

Worth noting for this clonotype: A much larger clone lies a single base off, so this may be a read error. The genes are TRBV12-3 or TRBV12-4 and TRBJ2-1, with D hard to call. CDR3 length equals 12 residues. V lost 7 bases and J lost 8, with 12 bases in between. The CDR3 reads CASMARSDEQFF. CDR3 nucleotides: TGTGCCAGCATGGCCCGAAGTGATGAGCAGTTCTTC.

V is TRBV24-1 and J is TRBJ1-2; D is uncertain. This CDR3 has 12 residues. Germline V gene sequence: CDR1 KGHDR, CDR2 SFDVKD. The ends were cut back, 2 bases at V and 8 bases at J, with 8 bases in the middle. CDR3: CATSDYFGGYTF. Written as DNA, the CDR3 is TGTGCCACCAGTGATTACTTCGGGGGCTACACCTTC.

This clonotype was observed at least ten times. V is TRBV12-3 or TRBV12-4 and J is TRBJ2-7; the D gene is possibly TRBD1 (6 bases). The germline V and J ends were trimmed by 5 bases and 6 bases, with 23 bases remaining between them. This CDR3 has 16 residues. CDR3 amino acids: CASSPLTGTLASEQYF. DNA of the CDR3: TGTGCCAGCAGTCCCCTCACAGGGACCCTGGCAAGCGAGCAGTACTTC.

The chain recombines TRBV6-6 with TRBJ2-3; D remains unclear. The CDR3 totals 13 residues. The germline V gene has CDR1 MNHNY and CDR2 SVGAGI (reference sequence). V was trimmed by 7 bases and J by 1 base, leaving 9 bases between them. The CDR3 reads CASNKIGTDTQYF. The CDR3 region has the DNA TGTGCCAGCAACAAGATCGGCACAGATACGCAGTATTTT.

This clonotype was counted between two and nine times. The chain couples TRBV10-3 to TRBJ1-1, with 8 bases identical to TRBD1. The germline gives CDR1 ENHRY, CDR2 SYGVKD. V shed 6 bases and J 3 bases; nucleotides not matched to a gene: 0. The CDR3 runs to 12 residues. This chain's CDR3 is CAIRQGDTEAFF. As DNA, the CDR3 is TGTGCCATCAGACAGGGGGACACTGAAGCTTTCTTT.

Many counts were recorded for this clonotype. V usage is TRBV4-3 and J usage is TRBJ2-1, with 10 bases matching TRBD2. Trimming took 1 base from V and 6 from J; bases not matched to a gene: 6. CDR3 length: 16 residues. Germline V lookup: CDR1 LGHNA, CDR2 YSLEER. The CDR3, as DNA: TGCGCCAGCAGCCAAGGAGTGACTAGCGGGTTCAATGAGCAGTTCTTC. It codes for CASSQGVTSGFNEQFF.

This clonotype was seen many times. The genes are TRBV7-2 and TRBJ1-4; D is ambiguous. Trimming left V 3 bases short and J 2 bases short, with 4 bases between. Germline V gene lookup returns CDR1 SGHTA and CDR2 FQGNSA. This CDR3 is 13 amino acids long. The CDR3 protein is CASSFSTNEKLFF. CDR3 DNA sequence: TGTGCCAGCAGCTTTAGTACTAATGAAAAACTGTTTTTT.

This rearrangement joins TRBV10-3 to TRBJ1-1; D gene unclear. CDR1 and CDR2 from the germline V gene are ENHRY and SYGVKD. CDR3 length equals 15 residues. The V gene lost 2 bases and the J gene lost 1 base, with 11 bases spanning the gap. CDR3 in amino acids: CAISERGGANTEAFF. In nucleotides, the CDR3 is TGTGCCATCAGTGAGCGGGGTGGCGCGAACACTGAAGCTTTCTTT.

This clonotype was seen a handful of times. The genes are TRBV20-1 and TRBJ2-5; D tentatively reads TRBD1 or TRBD2 (6 bases each). The CDR3 totals 11 residues. Germline V lookup: CDR1 DFQATT, CDR2 SNEGSKA (reference sequence). CDR3 coding DNA: TGCAGGGGGGCCGGGAGAGAGACCCAGTACTTC. As protein: CRGAGRETQYF.

In its sample, this clonotype was seen a few times. J is TRBJ2-7 and V is TRBV7-8; 10 positions match TRBD2. J gave up 3 bases and V 1 base, and 3 bases lay outside the gene matches. This CDR3 region has 15 residues. The germline CDR1 and CDR2 sequences are SGHVS and FQNEAQ. In DNA, the CDR3 is TGTGCCAGCAGCTTAGGTAGCGGGGGGATCTACGAGCAGTACTTC. It codes for CASSLGSGGIYEQYF.

The chain has TRBV12-3 or TRBV12-4 and TRBJ2-1, with TRBD1 identical over 9 bases. This CDR3 region has 15 residues. V shed 4 bases and J 4 bases; nucleotides not matched to a gene: 5. CDR3: CASSSSGTGYNEQFF. CDR3 nucleotides: TGTGCCAGCAGTTCCTCCGGGACAGGGTACAATGAGCAGTTCTTC.

This clonotype has more than one count but fewer than ten. V is TRBV18 and J is TRBJ2-1; 8 bases are shared with TRBD2. The CDR3 is 14 residues long. The V and J ends lost 8 bases and 3 bases, in that order; junction bases with no gene match: 6. Germline V gene lookup returns CDR1 KGHSH and CDR2 LQKENI. The DNA of the CDR3 is TGTGCCAGCGCCTCGGGAGGGGGCTACAATGAGCAGTTCTTC. It codes for CASASGGGYNEQFF.

At least ten counts were recorded for this clonotype. The gene calls are TRBV28 and TRBJ1-2; TRBD1 agrees at 9 bases. V shed 2 bases, J shed 5 bases, and the junction held 6 bases outside the gene matches. CDR1 and CDR2 (germline): MDHEN, SYDVKM. The CDR3 extends over 15 amino acids. The CDR3 DNA sequence: TGTGCCAGCAGTTTAAGCCCGGGACAGGGTTATGGCTACACCTTC. The encoded protein is CASSLSPGQGYGYTF.

J is TRBJ2-2 and V is TRBV6-2 or TRBV6-3; perhaps TRBD2 as D (5 bases). Germline assignment: CDR1 MNHEY and CDR2 SVGEGT. The CDR3 is 15 residues long. V was cut by 6 bases and J by 1 base, with 12 bases left in between. This chain's CDR3 is CASRTRGQNTGELFF. The CDR3 DNA is TGTGCCAGCAGGACCCGGGGTCAGAACACCGGGGAGCTGTTTTTT.

Ten or more counts support this clonotype. The CDR3 reads CASSPGRIRESNEQFF. The CDR3 region has the DNA TGCGCCAGCAGCCCAGGACGGATCAGGGAATCCAATGAGCAGTTCTTC. The chain is built from TRBV5-1 and TRBJ2-1; D may be TRBD1 (5 bases). This CDR3 has 16 amino acids. CDR1 is SGHRS, CDR2 YFSETQ, per germline. Trimming cost V 4 bases and J 6 bases, with 20 bases left between them. Together with reference TRBV5-1 and TRBJ2-1, the CDR3 gives the full variable domain: KAGVTQTPRYLIKTRGQQVTLSCSPISGHRSVSWYQQTPGQGLQFLFEYFSETQRNKGNFPGRFSGRQFSNSRSEMNVSTLELGDSALYLCASSPGRIRESNEQFFGPGTRLTVL.

The rearrangement joins TRBV7-9 to TRBJ1-1, with D unclear. CDR1 SEHNR and CDR2 FQNEAQ come from the germline V gene (reference sequence). The CDR3 is 13 residues long. The V end was cut by 2 bases, the J end by 1 base, with 5 bases between. Written as DNA, the CDR3 is TGTGCCAGCAGCTTACAGGCGAACACTGAAGCTTTCTTT. Residues: CASSLQANTEAFF.

This clonotype showed up just a few times. V and J are TRBV24-1 and TRBJ2-3; D may be TRBD1 (6 bases). Germline CDR1 and CDR2: KGHDR and SFDVKD. CDR3 length equals 14 residues. Deletions cut 9 bases from V and 3 bases from J, with 15 bases between. CDR3: CATEAQGGTDTQYF. In DNA form, the CDR3 reads TGTGCCACCGAAGCACAGGGCGGGACAGATACGCAGTATTTT.

This sequence joins TRBV7-9 and TRBJ2-1, with 10 bases identical to TRBD1. There are 11 residues in the CDR3. Losses at the gene ends were 5 bases for V and 14 bases for J; bases not matched to a gene: 3. Germline V lookup: CDR1 SEHNR, CDR2 FQNEAQ (reference sequence). In DNA, the CDR3 is TGTGCCAGCAGCCCCGGGACAGGGGAGTTCTTC. This codes for CASSPGTGEFF.

At least ten counts were recorded for this clonotype. The V and J genes are TRBV7-2 and TRBJ2-5; D is possibly TRBD1 (6 bases). The CDR3 is made up of 14 amino acids. Trimming removed 7 bases from V and 3 bases from J, with 15 bases in between. In germline, CDR1 is SGHTA, CDR2 FQGNSA. CDR3 region: CASTRSTGKETQYF. The CDR3 bases are TGTGCCAGCACCCGAAGTACAGGGAAAGAGACCCAGTACTTC. The variable domain in full, completed from reference TRBV7-2 and TRBJ2-5, reads GAGVSQSPSNKVTEKGKDVELRCDPISGHTALYWYRQSLGQGLEFLIYFQGNSAPDKSGLPSDRFSAERTGGSVSTLTIQRTQQEDSAVYLCASTRSTGKETQYFGPGTRLLVL.

This clonotype appeared many times. The chain carries TRBV7-9 and TRBJ2-1; 7 nucleotides agree with TRBD2. Looked up from germline, CDR1 is SEHNR and CDR2 is FQNEAQ (reference sequence). There are 11 residues in the CDR3. V dropped 4 bases and J dropped 15; count of bases not matched to a gene: 6. The CDR3 region has the DNA TGTGCCAGCAGCTCGGGCGGGAGACTGTTCTTC. This sequence encodes CASSSGGRLFF.

This clonotype was counted ten times or more. In DNA, the CDR3 is TGTGCCAGCAGTGTGCGGGGGGTTGAAGATACGCAGTATTTT. Amino acids: CASSVRGVEDTQYF. The chain uses TRBV5-5 and TRBJ2-3, with TRBD2 matching over 8 bases. V was pared by 5 bases and J by 5 bases, with 7 bases of the junction left unmatched. The germline V gene has CDR1 SGHKS and CDR2 YYEKEE (reference sequence). There are 14 residues in the CDR3.

The CDR3 DNA follows: TGTGCCAGCAGCGCTGGGACAACCAATGAGCAGTTCTTC. Amino acid sequence: CASSAGTTNEQFF. V usage is TRBV9 and J usage is TRBJ2-1; a weak D match, TRBD1 (6 bases). The ends were cut back, 3 bases at V and 6 bases at J, with 10 bases in the middle. The CDR3 is made up of 13 amino acids. In germline, CDR1 is SGDLS, CDR2 YYNGEE.

Ten or more counts support this clonotype. The chain combines TRBV6-6 with TRBJ2-5, with 8 bases matching TRBD1. Germline values: CDR1 MNHNY, CDR2 SVGAGI (reference sequence). The trim removed 6 bases at V and 4 bases at J, leaving 1 base unmatched. The CDR3 runs 12 residues. The CDR3 sequence is CASRQGGETQYF. For the CDR3, the DNA is TGTGCCAGCAGACAGGGGGGAGAGACCCAGTACTTC.

This chain joins TRBV7-2 and TRBJ2-1, with D perhaps TRBD2 (6 bases). Germline CDR1 reads SGHTA; CDR2 reads FQGNSA. CDR3 length: 13 residues. Trimming removed 1 base from V and 15 bases from J, with 16 bases in between. The CDR3 loop is CASSLEAGLPGFF. CDR3 DNA: TGTGCCAGCAGCTTAGAAGCGGGCCTCCCGGGGTTCTTC.

The chain recombines TRBV7-2 with TRBJ1-1; D is possibly TRBD1 (5 bases). The CDR3 is made up of 14 amino acids. The V gene lost 4 bases and the J gene lost 7 bases, with 16 bases spanning the gap. Germline-derived CDR1 and CDR2 are SGHTA and FQGNSA. DNA of the CDR3: TGTGCCAGCAGCTCCAAATGGGGGTATGGTGAAGCTTTCTTT. Protein: CASSSKWGYGEAFF.

This clonotype has a count of ten or more. The chain links TRBV5-5 to TRBJ2-3; 12 positions agree with TRBD2. The CDR3 sequence is 15 residues long. V lost 6 bases and J lost 3; bases outside the gene matches: 5. The germline V gene encodes CDR1 SGHKS and CDR2 YYEKEE (reference sequence). This chain's CDR3 is CASTSGRAGTDTQYF. In DNA form, the CDR3 reads TGTGCCAGCACTAGCGGGAGGGCGGGTACAGATACGCAGTATTTT.

The rearrangement uses TRBV19 and TRBJ2-7; D gene uncertain. Looked up from germline, CDR1 is LNHDA and CDR2 is SQIVND (reference sequence). The CDR3 runs 15 residues. Trimming shortened V by 7 bases and J by 2 bases, and 18 bases separated the two germline ends. CDR3 protein: CASTPTVAEPYEQYF. The CDR3 DNA is TGTGCCAGTACCCCCACGGTGGCAGAGCCCTACGAGCAGTACTTC.

The chain has TRBV6-2 or TRBV6-3 and TRBJ2-7, with TRBD2 matching 10 bases. V was clipped by 0 bases and J by 1 base; unmatched bases: 18. The CDR3 is 21 amino acids. Germline V gives CDR1 MNHEY, CDR2 SVGEGT. The CDR3 DNA is TGTGCCAGCAGTTACTCGAGGCTAGCGGGGGATTTTTCTACACCTTCCTACGAGCAGTACTTC. Protein sequence: CASSYSRLAGDFSTPSYEQYF.